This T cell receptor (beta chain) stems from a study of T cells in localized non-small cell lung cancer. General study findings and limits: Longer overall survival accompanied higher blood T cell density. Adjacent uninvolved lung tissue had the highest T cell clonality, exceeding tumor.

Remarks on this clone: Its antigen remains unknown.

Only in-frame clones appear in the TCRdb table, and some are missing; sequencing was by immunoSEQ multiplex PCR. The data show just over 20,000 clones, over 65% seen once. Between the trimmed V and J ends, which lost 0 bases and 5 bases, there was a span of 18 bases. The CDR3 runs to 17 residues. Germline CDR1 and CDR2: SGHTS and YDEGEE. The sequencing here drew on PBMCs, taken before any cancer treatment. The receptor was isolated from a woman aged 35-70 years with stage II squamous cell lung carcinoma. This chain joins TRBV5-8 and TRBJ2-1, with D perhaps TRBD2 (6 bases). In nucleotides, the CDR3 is TGTGCCAGCAGCTTGGGCCTCTCTAGCCGGAGGGACAATGAGCAGTTCTTC. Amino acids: CASSLGLSSRRDNEQFF.